This T cell receptor (beta chain) was sequenced during a study of spatial heterogeneity in lung cancer. Study summary: A T cell module score from matched bulk RNA-seq correlated strongly with TCR transcript counts in tumor regions.

TCRdb passed the 5' RACE reads through MiXCR, listing each CDR3 protein once. The table shows some 97,000 distinct CDR3 sequences, with about 4.4% occurring only once. Study-level findings and limits: Tumors with more nonsynonymous mutations had more expanded intratumoral alpha and beta TCRs.

CDR1 and CDR2 from the germline V gene are SQVTM and ANQGSEA. The CDR3 totals 14 residues. Trimming took 4 bases from V and 5 from J; bases not matched to a gene: 7. This clonotype was recorded at least ten times. Its antigen is unidentified. Sample time point: sample taken at primary tumor resection. Whole RNA was taken from tumor, nontumor lung or frozen PBMC; it was then sequenced unsorted. This chain connects TRBV29-1 to TRBJ2-3, with TRBD2 matching over 9 bases. The origin of this receptor is a male donor with early-stage non-small cell lung cancer. Sequencing used lung tumor tissue, obtained at surgery. The CDR3 nucleotides are TGCAGCGTTGGGGGAGGTAGCGGGAGAGATACGCAGTATTTT. This sequence encodes CSVGGGSGRDTQYF.